The clone carrying this T cell receptor beta chain was seen a few times. No antigen is known for it. The data stem from a study of blood T cells in healthy people across ages. The study's findings and limits: Naive T cell percentage by flow cytometry tracked strongly with beta diversity.

A second PCR, run for 7 to 11 cycles, used a sample-barcoded 5' primer plus a J-beta primer mix. TCRdb passed the 5' RACE reads through MiXCR, listing each CDR3 protein once. The top ten clones hold roughly 2% of a sample with over 1,500,000 distinct CDR3 sequences, around half of them seen once. Germline loops: CDR1 LGHDT, CDR2 YNNKEL (reference sequence). Trimming took off 0 bases at V and 3 bases at J, with 9 bases between the two ends. The CDR3 spans 14 residues. Sequencing was carried out using blood. The sequence came from a woman in her 40s in good health. The chain combines TRBV3-1 with TRBJ2-7; D ambiguous. The CDR3 protein is CASSQEISFYEQYF. DNA for the CDR3: TGTGCCAGCAGCCAAGAGATTAGCTTCTACGAGCAGTACTTC.